This is a list of T cell receptor beta chains from one sample in a study of blood T cell repertoires in COVID-19. Sequencing was performed with immunoSEQ multiplex PCR; in TCRdb, only in-frame clones are kept and a portion is missing. Found here are 120,000 or so clones, roughly three quarters of them singletons; the top ten hold 7.9%. The sequenced sample was peripheral blood. These receptors were obtained from a human donor in a cohort sampled during active COVID-19. The CDR3 runs from the conserved cysteine through the conserved F or W. The order of the fields is clone size, V gene, D gene, J gene, CDR3 DNA, CDR3 protein. D genes are given only for firm matches. Only some rows state a clone size, as once, few, many or a class for expanded clones.

>-|TRBV7-3|-|TRBJ1-5
TGTGCCAGCAGCTTAACCAGTCAGGGGCCCCAGCATTTT
CASSLTSQGPQHF
>few|TRBV13|TRBD2|TRBJ2-1
TGTGCCAGCAGCTTAGTACTAGCGGACAATGAGCAGTTCTTC
CASSLVLADNEQFF
>-|TRBV2|TRBD1|TRBJ1-5
TGTGCCAGTACAACCCCGGGACAGGGGATCAATCAGCCCCAGCATTTT
CASTTPGQGINQPQHF
>-|TRBV7-6|TRBD1|TRBJ2-7
TGTGCCAGCAGCCGACAGGGTGGGTACGAGCAGTACTTC
CASSRQGGYEQYF
>few|TRBV4-1|TRBD1|TRBJ1-1
TGCGCCAGCAGCCAAGATCAGGGGGGAATCACTGAAGCTTTCTTT
CASSQDQGGITEAFF
>-|TRBV28|TRBD2|TRBJ2-7
TGTGCCAGCAGTTTGGTGGCTAGCGGGACCAAAAGCACCTACGAGCAGTACTTC
CASSLVASGTKSTYEQYF
>few|TRBV24-1|-|TRBJ1-2
TGTGCCACCACCCTCGGGGGGGCAAGTAACTATGGCTACACCTTC
CATTLGGASNYGYTF
>-|TRBV6-5|-|TRBJ1-1
TGTGCCAGCAGTTTTACTCAGGGGTACGTAAACACTGAAGCTTTCTTT
CASSFTQGYVNTEAFF
>-|TRBV28|-|TRBJ1-5
TGTGCCAGCAATGGACAGTTTAATCAGCCCCAGCATTTT
CASNGQFNQPQHF
>-|TRBV5-6|-|TRBJ1-3
TGTGCCAGCAGCCGGAGGTTCTCTGGAAACACCATATATTTT
CASSRRFSGNTIYF
>-|TRBV6-5|-|TRBJ2-1
TGTGCCAGCAGAATGAGGGAGGAGACGGACAATGAGCAGTTCTTC
CASRMREETDNEQFF
>-|TRBV30|-|TRBJ1-3
TGTGCCTGCCTGACAGGCTCTGGAAACACCATATATTTT
CACLTGSGNTIYF
>-|TRBV11-2|TRBD1|TRBJ2-1
TGTGCCAGCAGTCTCGCAGGGGGTCGTACCTACAATGAGCAGTTCTTC
CASSLAGGRTYNEQFF
>-|TRBV4-2|-|TRBJ2-7
TGTGCCAGCAGCCGGGACGGGGGAACCTACGAGCAGTACTTC
CASSRDGGTYEQYF
>-|TRBV29-1|-|TRBJ2-1
TGCAGCGTTGAATTTAGGGGAAGGAATGAGCAGTTCTTC
CSVEFRGRNEQFF
>-|TRBV5-1|-|TRBJ2-5
TGCGCCAGCAGCTTGGTGGAGGCCCAAGAGACCCAGTACTTC
CASSLVEAQETQYF
>few|TRBV19|-|TRBJ2-7
TGTGCCAGTAGTAATCTCTACGAGCAGTACTTC
CASSNLYEQYF
>-|TRBV29-1|-|TRBJ1-2
TGCAGCGTTGAGTGGGGACTGGAATATGGCTACACCTTC
CSVEWGLEYGYTF
>once|TRBV30|TRBD1|TRBJ2-5
TGTGCCTGGAGTCTATCCGGACAGGGGGAGACCCAGTACTTC
CAWSLSGQGETQYF
>-|TRBV5-4|-|TRBJ1-1
TGTGCCAGCACCTTGGGGGGCCGCACTGAAGCTTTCTTT
CASTLGGRTEAFF
>-|TRBV27|TRBD2|TRBJ2-3
TGTGCCAGCAGTTTAGGGGGGGAACCCACAGATACGCAGTATTTT
CASSLGGEPTDTQYF
>-|TRBV6-5|TRBD2|TRBJ2-3
TGTGCCAGCTGGAGCGGGGGGGCAGATACGCAGTATTTT
CASWSGGADTQYF
>few|TRBV19|TRBD1|TRBJ1-5
TGTGCCAGTGGACAGGGGATTGTTCAGCCCCAGCATTTT
CASGQGIVQPQHF
>-|TRBV15|TRBD1|TRBJ1-5
TGTGCCACCAGCAGAGATTATTTTGACAGGGGGGAAAGCAATCAGCCCCAGCATTTT
CATSRDYFDRGESNQPQHF
>-|TRBV12-3/TRBV12-4|-|TRBJ2-5
TGTGCCAGCAGTTTCACACGGGGGGAGACCCAGTACTTC
CASSFTRGETQYF
>-|TRBV11-3|-|TRBJ2-7
TGTGCCAGCAGCTTAGGCGACTTCTCCTACGAGCAGTACTTC
CASSLGDFSYEQYF
>-|TRBV29-1|TRBD2|TRBJ2-7
TGCAGCGTTTCGGGGGGACTTAAAACCTACGAGCAGTACTTC
CSVSGGLKTYEQYF
>-|TRBV9|-|TRBJ1-1
TGTGCCAGCAGCCAAGACGAGGTTTCGGGAGCTTTCTTT
CASSQDEVSGAFF
>few|TRBV13|TRBD1|TRBJ1-6
TGTGCCAGCAGCCGCGGACAGGGGATAGGTTCACCCCTCCACTTT
CASSRGQGIGSPLHF
>-|TRBV27|TRBD1|TRBJ2-7
TGTGCCAGCAGGAGACAGGGGGCCCCCTACGAGCAGTACTTC
CASRRQGAPYEQYF
>-|TRBV15|-|TRBJ2-7
TGTGCCACCAGCAGAGATTGGCTGGCCGAGCAGTACTTC
CATSRDWLAEQYF
>-|TRBV11-1|-|TRBJ2-5
TGTGCCAGCAGCTTATCCCCGACAGCCATAGAGACCCAGTACTTC
CASSLSPTAIETQYF
>-|TRBV5-1|-|TRBJ2-7
TGCGCCAGCAGCTTGTCACGGCCCGGGGAGCAGTACTTC
CASSLSRPGEQYF
>-|TRBV14|-|TRBJ1-1
TGTGCCAGCAGCCAAGATAGACAGACCCTGAACACTGAAGCTTTCTTT
CASSQDRQTLNTEAFF
>-|TRBV19|TRBD1|TRBJ1-2
TGTGCCAGTAACGTACAGGGGGATGACTATGGCTACACCTTC
CASNVQGDDYGYTF
>few|TRBV3-1/TRBV3-2|-|TRBJ2-3
TGTGCCAGCAGCCCCACATTAACAGGATCCGCAGATACGCAGTATTTT
CASSPTLTGSADTQYF
>many|TRBV7-9|TRBD1|TRBJ2-7
TGTGCCAGCAGCTCCGGGACAGGGGCCTACGAGCAGTACTTC
CASSSGTGAYEQYF
>-|TRBV30|TRBD1|TRBJ2-7
TGTGCCTGTACGGGACAGAGACTGTACGAGCAGTACTTC
CACTGQRLYEQYF
>few|TRBV6-5|-|TRBJ2-3
TGTGCCAGCAATGGCCTAGCGATAGATACGCAGTATTTT
CASNGLAIDTQYF
>-|TRBV13|-|TRBJ2-7
TGTGCCAGCAGCAGAGGACGGGAGACCTACGAGCAGTACTTC
CASSRGRETYEQYF
>few|TRBV7-9|-|TRBJ1-1
TGTGCCAGCAGCGCAGGGTCGACGGCCACTGAAGCTTTCTTT
CASSAGSTATEAFF
>-|TRBV6-5|-|TRBJ2-3
TGTGCCAGCAGCCCCAGCGGCCCCCTCGGCGATACGCAGTATTTT
CASSPSGPLGDTQYF
>-|TRBV7-9|TRBD1|TRBJ2-7
TGTGCCAGCAGCTTAGGGGACAGGGCTACCTACGAGCAGTACTTC
CASSLGDRATYEQYF
>-|TRBV30|-|TRBJ2-7
TGTGCCTGGGCAGGGCCGGCTGGGTACACCTCCTACGAGCAGTACTTC
CAWAGPAGYTSYEQYF
>-|TRBV5-6|-|TRBJ2-7
TGTGCCAGCAGCTGGAGGGCTCAGGGGGGAATGGGGCAGTACTTC
CASSWRAQGGMGQYF
>-|TRBV5-4|TRBD1|TRBJ2-6
TGTGCCAGCAGCCAAGGGACAGGGGGGCAGTCTGGGGCCAACGTCCTGACTTTC
CASSQGTGGQSGANVLTF
>-|TRBV3-1/TRBV3-2|TRBD1|TRBJ1-6
TGTGCCAGCACCCGGGACAGGGCTTTTAATTCACCCCTCCACTTT
CASTRDRAFNSPLHF
>-|TRBV19|-|TRBJ2-7
TGTGCCAGTAGTTACGCCAGGTCCTACGAGCAGTACTTC
CASSYARSYEQYF
>few|TRBV6-5|-|TRBJ1-6
TGTGCCAGCAGTTTATATCCGGATAATTCACCCCTCCACTTT
CASSLYPDNSPLHF
>-|TRBV6-5|-|TRBJ2-1
TGTGCCAGCAGTTATACATCCTCCTACAATGAGCAGTTCTTC
CASSYTSSYNEQFF
>-|TRBV6-5|TRBD1|TRBJ2-7
TGTGCCAGCAACCCGACAGGGATTTCCTACGAGCAGTACTTC
CASNPTGISYEQYF
>-|TRBV27|TRBD2|TRBJ2-7
TGTGCCAGCAGTGTAGCGGGAGATTACGAGCAGTACTTC
CASSVAGDYEQYF
>-|TRBV27|-|TRBJ2-7
TGTGCCAGCGGATGGCGAAAGGGGACTCAACTCTACGAGCAGTACTTC
CASGWRKGTQLYEQYF
>-|TRBV7-2|TRBD2|TRBJ2-7
TGTGCCAGCAGCATGGGGGTCGGGGGGTACTACGAGCAGTACTTC
CASSMGVGGYYEQYF